This T cell receptor (beta chain) was sequenced during a study of identical twins. This clonotype was detected only a few times. Each CDR3 protein gets one entry after TCRdb re-called the 5' RACE reads with MiXCR. Of some 1,600,000 distinct CDR3 sequences in the sample, around a third were seen once. V was clipped by 1 base and J by 3 bases; unmatched bases: 11. This CDR3 is built from 16 residues. Germline assignment: CDR1 DFQATT and CDR2 SNEGSKA (reference sequence). The sequence was obtained from a newborn girl in good health. The chain recombines TRBV20-1 with TRBJ2-7, with TRBD1 matching over 8 bases. Material: cord blood. CDR3 sequence: CSARGFDRGLYYEQYF. CDR3 DNA sequence: TGCAGTGCTAGAGGGTTCGACAGGGGACTCTACTACGAGCAGTACTTC.